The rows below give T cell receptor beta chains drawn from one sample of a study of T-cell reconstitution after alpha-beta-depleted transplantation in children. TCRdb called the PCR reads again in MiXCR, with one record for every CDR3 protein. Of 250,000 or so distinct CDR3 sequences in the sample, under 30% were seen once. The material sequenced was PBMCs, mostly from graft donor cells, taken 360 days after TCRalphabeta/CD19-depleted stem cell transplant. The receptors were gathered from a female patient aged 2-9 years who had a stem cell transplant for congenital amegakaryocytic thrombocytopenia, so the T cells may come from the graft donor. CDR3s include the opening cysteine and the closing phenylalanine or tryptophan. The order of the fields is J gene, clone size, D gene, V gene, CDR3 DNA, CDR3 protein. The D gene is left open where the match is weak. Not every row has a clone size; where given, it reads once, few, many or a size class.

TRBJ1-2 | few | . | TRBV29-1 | TGCAGCGCGACAGGTTCCTATGGCTACACCTTC | CSATGSYGYTF
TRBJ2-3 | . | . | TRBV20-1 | TGCAGTGCTAGACCCTTGGACACAACCTTCACAGATACGCAGTATTTT | CSARPLDTTFTDTQYF
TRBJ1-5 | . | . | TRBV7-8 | TGTGCCAGCAGCCTTTACAGGAACAATCAGCCCCAGCATTTT | CASSLYRNNQPQHF
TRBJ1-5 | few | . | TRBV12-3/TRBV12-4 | TGTGCCAGCAGTGAAAACAGGGCCGCCCACGATCAGCCCCAGCATTTT | CASSENRAAHDQPQHF
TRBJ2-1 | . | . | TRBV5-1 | TGCGCCAGCAGCTCAGGGCAGCGCAATGAGCAGTTCTTC | CASSSGQRNEQFF
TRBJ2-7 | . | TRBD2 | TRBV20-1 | TGCAGTGCTAGACGATGGATGCGGGGGGCCTCCTACGAGCAGTACTTC | CSARRWMRGASYEQYF
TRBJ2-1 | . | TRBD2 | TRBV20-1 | TGCAGTGCTCAACCCGGGACTAGTATTAATGAGCAGTTCTTC | CSAQPGTSINEQFF
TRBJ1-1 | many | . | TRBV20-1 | TGCAGTGCTAGAGAGGGGCGCACTGAAGCTTTCTTT | CSAREGRTEAFF
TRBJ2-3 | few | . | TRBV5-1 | TGCGCCAGCAGCAGGGAGGCCGATACGCAGTATTTT | CASSREADTQYF
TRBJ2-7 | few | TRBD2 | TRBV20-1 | TGCAGTGCTACCCCTATCTGGGACTACCTTCACTACGAGCAGTACTTC | CSATPIWDYLHYEQYF
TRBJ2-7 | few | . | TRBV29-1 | TGCAGCGTTGATGGGGAGCCCCACGAGCAGTACTTC | CSVDGEPHEQYF
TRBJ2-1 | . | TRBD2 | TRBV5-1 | TGCGCCAGCAGCTTGGGCCTAGCGGGCCCCCAGTTCTTC | CASSLGLAGPQFF
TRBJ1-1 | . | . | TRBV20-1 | TGCAGTGCCACCAGGGGCATTTTTGAAGCTTTCTTT | CSATRGIFEAFF
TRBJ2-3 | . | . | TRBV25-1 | TGTGCCAGCAGTGCGAAAATCCCAGATACGCAGTATTTT | CASSAKIPDTQYF
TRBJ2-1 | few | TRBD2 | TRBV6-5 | TGTGCCAGCAGTTACTCCAGCCCGGGACTAGCGGGACATGAGCAGTTCTTC | CASSYSSPGLAGHEQFF
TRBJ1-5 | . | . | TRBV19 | TGTGCCAGTAGGGGGATTCACAGCAATCAGCCCCAGCATTTT | CASRGIHSNQPQHF
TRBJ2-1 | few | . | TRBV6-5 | TGTGCCAGCAGTTTCCTGGGTGCCTACAATGAGCAGTTCTTC | CASSFLGAYNEQFF
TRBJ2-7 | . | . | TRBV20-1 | TGCAGTGCTAGAGACCCCGAAATAGATCCCACCGGGTCCTACGAGCAGTACTTC | CSARDPEIDPTGSYEQYF
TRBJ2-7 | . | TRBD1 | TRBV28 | TGTGCCAGCAGAACGATCGACAGGGCCCGTTTGAACGAGCAGTACTTC | CASRTIDRARLNEQYF
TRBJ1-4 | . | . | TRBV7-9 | TGTGCCAGCAGCTTAGGACAGGTCTCAACTAATGAAAAACTGTTTTTT | CASSLGQVSTNEKLFF
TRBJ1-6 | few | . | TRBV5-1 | TGCGCCAGCAGCTCGGGGAGGGTAGATTCACCCCTCCACTTT | CASSSGRVDSPLHF